The 16 T cell receptor beta chains below come from one sample, sequenced in a study of OX40 agonist ivuxolimab in advanced cancers. Profiled with immunoSEQ multiplex PCR; TCRdb holds only in-frame clones, not every one. The table lists about 95,000 clones, roughly 90% of them singletons. The sample here was CD4+ or CD8+ T cells sorted from blood, taken in a trial of the OX40 agonist ivuxolimab. All receptors come from an adult with an advanced solid tumor such as melanoma, head and neck, liver or kidney cancer.

The chain is built from TRBV29-1 and TRBJ2-7; no definite D call. The V gene's germline CDR1 is SQVTM and CDR2 ANQGSEA. V was cut by 4 bases and J by 7 bases, with 11 bases left in between. CDR3 size: 11 residues. Here the CDR3 reads CSVVSPGEQYF. The CDR3 DNA reads TGCAGCGTTGTGTCGCCTGGGGAGCAGTACTTC.

This chain connects TRBV5-1 to TRBJ2-3; D may match TRBD1 or TRBD2 (7 bases each). The CDR3 has 16 residues. The V gene lost 5 bases and the J gene lost 2 bases, with 18 bases spanning the gap. The germline V gene has CDR1 SGHRS and CDR2 YFSETQ. CDR3 DNA sequence: TGCGCCAGCAGGGCTGTGGGAGGGACAGCCACAGATACGCAGTATTTT. This codes for CASRAVGGTATDTQYF.

The chain combines TRBV29-1 with TRBJ2-5; no reliable D call. The CDR3 sequence is 13 residues long. The germline V gene has CDR1 SQVTM and CDR2 ANQGSEA. V was trimmed by 4 bases and J by 2 bases, leaving 11 bases between them. CDR3 loop: CSVAPRLQETQYF. For the CDR3, the DNA is TGCAGCGTTGCCCCCAGATTGCAAGAGACCCAGTACTTC.

The chain carries TRBV21-1 and TRBJ2-7; the table names TRBD2, a call not compared with the DNA. TRBV21-1 is shown as a pseudogene. The CDR3 is 14 amino acids. CDR3 region: CASSKPGLIYEQYF. As DNA, the CDR3 is TGTGCCAGCAGCAAGCCGGGACTAATCTACGAGCAGTACTTC.

V and J are TRBV6-4 and TRBJ2-7; D not certain. The CDR3 runs to 13 residues. CDR1 MRHNA and CDR2 SNTAGT come from the germline V gene. V was shortened by 6 bases and J by 0 bases, with 9 bases between the two germline ends. The CDR3 region is CASSPIPSYEQYF. In DNA, the CDR3 is TGTGCCAGCAGCCCCATACCCTCCTACGAGCAGTACTTC.

J is TRBJ1-3 and V is TRBV28; 8 positions match TRBD1. In germline, CDR1 is MDHEN, CDR2 SYDVKM. The CDR3 spans 16 residues. The ends lost 3 bases at V and 0 bases at J; junction bases unmatched: 4. The DNA of the CDR3 is TGTGCCAGCAGTTTGGCAGGGGGCCCCTCTGGAAACACCATATATTTT. Translation gives CASSLAGGPSGNTIYF. Supplemented by reference TRBV28 and TRBJ1-3, the full variable domain reads DVKVTQSSRYLVKRTGEKVFLECVQDMDHENMFWYRQDPGLGLRLIYFSYDVKMKEKGDIPEGYSVSREKKERFSLILESASTNQTSMYLCASSLAGGPSGNTIYFGEGSWLTVV.

The V and J genes are TRBV14 and TRBJ2-7, with a weak D call TRBD2 (6 bases). This CDR3 comprises 13 residues. Germline V gene lookup returns CDR1 SGHDN and CDR2 FVKESK. V lost 0 bases to trimming and J lost 5 bases, with 8 bases between them. CDR3 protein: CASSQDWRDEQYF. In DNA, the CDR3 is TGTGCCAGCAGCCAAGACTGGAGGGACGAGCAGTACTTC.

In DNA, the CDR3 is TGCGCCAGCAGCCCAGCGGGAGAGGGAAACAATGAGCAGTTCTTC. Protein: CASSPAGEGNNEQFF. The rearrangement uses TRBV5-1 and TRBJ2-1; 8 bases fit TRBD2. J gave up 5 bases and V 4 bases, and 8 bases lay outside the gene matches. The CDR3 covers 15 residues. Germline CDR1 and CDR2: SGHRS and YFSETQ.

This CDR3 is CASTRIAGYEQYF. For the CDR3, the DNA is TGTGCCAGCACGCGGATCGCAGGCTACGAGCAGTACTTC. The V gene is TRBV6-1, the J gene TRBJ2-7; D is ambiguous. Germline CDR1 is MNHNS and CDR2 is SASEGT. The V end was cut by 7 bases, the J end by 3 bases, with 13 bases between. The CDR3 runs 13 residues.

The CDR3 is CATSRAGREYEQYF. Here the CDR3 DNA reads TGTGCCACCAGCAGAGCGGGCCGCGAATACGAGCAGTACTTC. The V gene is TRBV15, the J gene TRBJ2-7, with no clear D. This CDR3 has 14 amino acids. Germline V gene sequence: CDR1 LNHNV, CDR2 YYDKDF (reference sequence). V was cut by 1 base and J by 4 bases, with 11 bases left in between.

The V and J genes are TRBV18 and TRBJ2-7; no definite D call. Germline CDR1 KGHSH, CDR2 LQKENI. There are 13 residues in the CDR3. Trimming took off 6 bases at V and 4 bases at J, with 13 bases between the two ends. The CDR3 loop is CASSSTYKYEQYF. CDR3 in DNA: TGTGCCAGCTCCTCCACGTATAAGTACGAGCAGTACTTC. The full variable domain, its missing parts supplied by reference TRBV18 and TRBJ2-7, is NAGVMQNPRHLVRRRGQEARLRCSPMKGHSHVYWYRQLPEEGLKFMVYLQKENIIDESGMPKERFSAEFPKEGPSILRIQQVVRGDSAAYFCASSSTYKYEQYFGPGTRLTVT.

This CDR3 reads CASSQDKAALFF. The CDR3 coding sequence is TGCGCCAGCAGCCAAGATAAGGCAGCTCTGTTTTTT. V is TRBV4-3 and J is TRBJ1-4; the D is unclear. V gave up 0 bases and J gave up 14 bases, with 10 bases separating them. Germline values: CDR1 LGHNA, CDR2 YSLEER. The CDR3 length is 12 residues.

The chain uses TRBV27 and TRBJ2-7, with 9 bases aligning to TRBD1. The CDR3 is made up of 17 amino acids. Unmatched junction bases numbered 13, after V lost 5 bases and J lost 2 bases. The germline V gene has CDR1 MNHEY and CDR2 SMNVEV (reference sequence). CDR3 in DNA: TGTGCCAGCAGTCACAGGGGCCTCCGGGACAGGGCCTACGAGCAGTACTTC. Translating it yields CASSHRGLRDRAYEQYF.

The chain uses TRBV30 and TRBJ2-4; TRBD1 matches 7 bases. With 4 bases clipped from V and 12 bases from J, the junction kept 9 bases outside the gene matches. The CDR3 extends over 12 amino acids. Per germline, CDR1 GTSNPN and CDR2 SVGIG (reference sequence). Written as DNA, the CDR3 is TGTGCCTGGATTACTCCGGGACAGCGTCAGTACTTC. It yields the protein CAWITPGQRQYF. The full variable domain, in which reference TRBV30 and TRBJ2-4 provide the parts outside the CDR3, is SQTIHQWPATLVQPVGSPLSLECTVEGTSNPNLYWYRQAAGRGLQLLFYSVGIGQISSEVPQNLSASRPQDRQFILSSKKLLLSDSGFYLCAWITPGQRQYFGAGTRLSVL.

The CDR3 bases are TGTGCCAGCAGCGGGCTTCTAGGGAGCACAGATACGCAGTATTTT. The encoded protein is CASSGLLGSTDTQYF. The chain links TRBV11-2 to TRBJ2-3, with D unresolved. The CDR3 extends over 15 amino acids. Germline lookup yields CDR1 SGHAT and CDR2 FQNNGV. Trimming took off 5 bases at V and 0 bases at J, with 12 bases between the two ends.

J is TRBJ2-2 and V is TRBV19; 8 bases align to TRBD2. Germline CDR1 is LNHDA and CDR2 is SQIVND (reference sequence). CDR3 size: 16 residues. J was trimmed by 6 bases and V by 7 bases; bases with no gene match: 13. In DNA, the CDR3 is TGTGCCAGTACCGGAACGGGAGGGCCGGTGCCCGGGGAGCTGTTTTTT. Amino acid sequence: CASTGTGGPVPGELFF.